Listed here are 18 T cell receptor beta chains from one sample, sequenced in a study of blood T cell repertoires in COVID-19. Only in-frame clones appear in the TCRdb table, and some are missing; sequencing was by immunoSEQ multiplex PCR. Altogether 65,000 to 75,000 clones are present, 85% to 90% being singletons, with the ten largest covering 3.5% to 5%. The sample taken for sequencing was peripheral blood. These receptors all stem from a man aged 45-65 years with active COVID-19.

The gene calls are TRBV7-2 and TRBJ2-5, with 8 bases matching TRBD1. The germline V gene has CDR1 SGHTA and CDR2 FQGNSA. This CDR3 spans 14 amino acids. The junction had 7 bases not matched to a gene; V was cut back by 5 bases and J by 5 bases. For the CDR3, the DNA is TGTGCCAGCAGCGTGACAGGGGTGGGGGAGACCCAGTACTTC. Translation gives CASSVTGVGETQYF.

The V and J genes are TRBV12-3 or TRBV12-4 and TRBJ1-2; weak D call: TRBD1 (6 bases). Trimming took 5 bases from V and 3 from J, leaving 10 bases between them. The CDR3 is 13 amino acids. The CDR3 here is CASSAGAHYGYTF. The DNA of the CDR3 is TGTGCCAGCAGTGCGGGGGCGCACTATGGCTACACCTTC.

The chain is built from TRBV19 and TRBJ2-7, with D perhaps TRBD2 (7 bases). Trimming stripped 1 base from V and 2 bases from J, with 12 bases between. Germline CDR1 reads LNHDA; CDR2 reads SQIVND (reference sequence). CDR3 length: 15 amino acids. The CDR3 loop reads CASSIAEGGAYEQYF. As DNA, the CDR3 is TGTGCCAGTAGTATAGCCGAGGGGGGGGCCTACGAGCAGTACTTC.

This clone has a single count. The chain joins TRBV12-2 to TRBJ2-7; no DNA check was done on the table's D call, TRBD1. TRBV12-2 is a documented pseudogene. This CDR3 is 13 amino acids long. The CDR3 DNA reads TGTGCAAGTCGCCGGACAGGGGTGGTCGAGCAGTACTTC. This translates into CASRRTGVVEQYF.

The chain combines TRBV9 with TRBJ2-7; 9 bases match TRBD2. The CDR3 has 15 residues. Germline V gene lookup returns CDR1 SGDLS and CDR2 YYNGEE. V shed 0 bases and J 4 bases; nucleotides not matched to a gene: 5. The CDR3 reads CASSVVGLAGYEQYF. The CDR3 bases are TGTGCCAGCAGCGTAGTTGGTCTAGCGGGATACGAGCAGTACTTC.

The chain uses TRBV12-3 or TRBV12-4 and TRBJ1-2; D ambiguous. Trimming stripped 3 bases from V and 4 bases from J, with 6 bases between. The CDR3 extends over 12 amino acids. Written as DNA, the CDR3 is TGTGCCAGCAGTTTGAGGGTCTATGGCTACACCTTC. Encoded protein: CASSLRVYGYTF.

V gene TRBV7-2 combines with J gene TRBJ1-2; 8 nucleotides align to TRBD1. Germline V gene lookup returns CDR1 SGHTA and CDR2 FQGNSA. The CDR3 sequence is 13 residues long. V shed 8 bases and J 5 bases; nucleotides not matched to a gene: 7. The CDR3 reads CASDRGDGYGYTF. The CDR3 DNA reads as TGTGCCAGCGACAGGGGAGATGGGTATGGCTACACCTTC.

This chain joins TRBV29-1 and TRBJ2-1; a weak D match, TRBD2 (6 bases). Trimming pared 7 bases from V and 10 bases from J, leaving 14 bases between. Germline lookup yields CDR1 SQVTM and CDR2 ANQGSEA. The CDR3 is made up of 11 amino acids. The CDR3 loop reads CSGNFGGEQFF. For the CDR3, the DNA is TGCAGCGGTAATTTTGGGGGGGAGCAGTTCTTC.

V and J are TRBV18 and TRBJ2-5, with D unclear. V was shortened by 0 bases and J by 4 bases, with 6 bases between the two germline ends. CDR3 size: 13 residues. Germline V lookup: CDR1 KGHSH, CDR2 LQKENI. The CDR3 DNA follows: TGTGCCAGCTCACCACCTTACGGAGAGACCCAGTACTTC. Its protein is CASSPPYGETQYF. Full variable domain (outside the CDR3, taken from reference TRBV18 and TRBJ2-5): NAGVMQNPRHLVRRRGQEARLRCSPMKGHSHVYWYRQLPEEGLKFMVYLQKENIIDESGMPKERFSAEFPKEGPSILRIQQVVRGDSAAYFCASSPPYGETQYFGPGTRLLVL.

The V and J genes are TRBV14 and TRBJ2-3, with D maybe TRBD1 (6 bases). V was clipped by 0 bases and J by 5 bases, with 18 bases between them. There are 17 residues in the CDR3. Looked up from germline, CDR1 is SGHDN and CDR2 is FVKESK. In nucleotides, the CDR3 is TGTGCCAGCAGCCAAGAGGGTTCAGGGGCGAGGGGAGATACGCAGTATTTT. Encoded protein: CASSQEGSGARGDTQYF.

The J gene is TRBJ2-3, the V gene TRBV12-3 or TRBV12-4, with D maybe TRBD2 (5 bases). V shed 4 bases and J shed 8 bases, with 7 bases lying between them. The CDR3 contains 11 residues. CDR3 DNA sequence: TGTGCCAGCAGTTGGCGGGCTACGCAGTATTTT. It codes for CASSWRATQYF.

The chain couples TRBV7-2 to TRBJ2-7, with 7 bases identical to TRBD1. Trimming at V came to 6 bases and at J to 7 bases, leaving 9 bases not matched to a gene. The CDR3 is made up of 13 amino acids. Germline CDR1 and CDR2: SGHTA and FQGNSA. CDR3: CASRNEGAAEQYF. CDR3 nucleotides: TGTGCCAGCAGAAATGAGGGGGCCGCGGAGCAGTACTTC.

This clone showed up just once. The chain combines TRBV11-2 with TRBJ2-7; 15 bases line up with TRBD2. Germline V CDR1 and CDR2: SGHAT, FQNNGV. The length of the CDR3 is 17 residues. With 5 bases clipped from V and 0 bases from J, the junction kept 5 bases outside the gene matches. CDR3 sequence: CASSRGTSGRSSYEQYF. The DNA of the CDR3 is TGTGCCAGCAGCCGAGGGACTAGCGGGAGGTCCTCCTACGAGCAGTACTTC.

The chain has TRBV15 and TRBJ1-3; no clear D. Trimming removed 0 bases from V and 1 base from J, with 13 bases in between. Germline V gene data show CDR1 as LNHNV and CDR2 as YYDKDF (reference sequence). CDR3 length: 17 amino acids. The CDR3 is CATSRDSPGISGNTIYF. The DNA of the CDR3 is TGTGCCACCAGCAGAGATTCACCGGGAATATCTGGAAACACCATATATTTT.

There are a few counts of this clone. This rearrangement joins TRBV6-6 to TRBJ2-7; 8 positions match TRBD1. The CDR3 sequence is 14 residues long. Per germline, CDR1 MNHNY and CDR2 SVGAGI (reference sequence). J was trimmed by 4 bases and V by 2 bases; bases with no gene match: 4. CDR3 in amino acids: CASSYGQGAYEQYF. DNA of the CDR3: TGTGCCAGCAGTTACGGACAGGGTGCGTACGAGCAGTACTTC.

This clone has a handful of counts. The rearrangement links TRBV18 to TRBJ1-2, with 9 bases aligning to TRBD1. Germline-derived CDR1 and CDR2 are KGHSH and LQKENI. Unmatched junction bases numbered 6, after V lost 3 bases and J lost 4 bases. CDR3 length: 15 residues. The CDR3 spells CASSPGQGPGYGYTF. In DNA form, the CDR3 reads TGTGCCAGCTCACCGGGACAGGGTCCCGGCTATGGCTACACCTTC.

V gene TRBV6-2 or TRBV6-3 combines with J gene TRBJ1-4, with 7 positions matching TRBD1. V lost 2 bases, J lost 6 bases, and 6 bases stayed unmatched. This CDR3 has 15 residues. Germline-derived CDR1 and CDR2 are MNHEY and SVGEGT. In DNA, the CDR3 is TGTGCCAGCAGTTACGTTCAGGGGGGAGATGAAAAACTGTTTTTT. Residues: CASSYVQGGDEKLFF.

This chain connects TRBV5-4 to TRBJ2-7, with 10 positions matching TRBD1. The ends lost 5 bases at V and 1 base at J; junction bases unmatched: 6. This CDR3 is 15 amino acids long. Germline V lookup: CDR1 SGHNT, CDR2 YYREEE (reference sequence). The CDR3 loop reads CASSWGQGRSYEQYF. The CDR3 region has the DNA TGTGCCAGCAGTTGGGGACAGGGGAGGTCCTACGAGCAGTACTTC.